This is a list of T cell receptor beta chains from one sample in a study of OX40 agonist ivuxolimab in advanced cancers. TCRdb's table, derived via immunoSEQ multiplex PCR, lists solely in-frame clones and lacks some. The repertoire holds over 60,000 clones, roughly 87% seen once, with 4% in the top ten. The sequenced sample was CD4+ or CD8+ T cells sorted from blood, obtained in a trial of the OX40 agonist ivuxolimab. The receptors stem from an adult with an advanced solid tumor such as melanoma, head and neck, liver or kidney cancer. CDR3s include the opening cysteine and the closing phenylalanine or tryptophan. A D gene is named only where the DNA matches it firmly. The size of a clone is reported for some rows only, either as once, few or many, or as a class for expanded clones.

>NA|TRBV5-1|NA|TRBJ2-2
CASSPLGPTGELFF
TGCGCCAGCAGCCCTTTGGGCCCCACCGGGGAGCTGTTTTTT
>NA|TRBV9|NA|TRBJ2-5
CASSVGGGPPEGTQYF
TGTGCCAGCAGCGTAGGTGGGGGGCCCCCGGAGGGGACCCAGTACTTC
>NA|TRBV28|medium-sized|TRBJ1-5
CASSLYKQPQHF
TGTGCCAGCAGTTTATACAAGCAGCCCCAGCATTTT
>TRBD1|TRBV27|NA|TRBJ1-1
CASSQTTGRVTEAFF
TGTGCCAGCAGTCAGACGACAGGGCGGGTTACTGAAGCTTTCTTT
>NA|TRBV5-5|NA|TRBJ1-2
CASSLSGQGYGYTF
TGTGCCAGCAGCTTATCGGGCCAGGGCTATGGCTACACCTTC
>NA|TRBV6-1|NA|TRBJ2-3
CASSEERGPFTDTQYF
TGTGCCAGCAGTGAAGAAAGGGGTCCGTTCACAGATACGCAGTATTTT
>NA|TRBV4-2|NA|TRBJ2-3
CASSQLGGLSTDTQYF
TGTGCCAGCAGCCAATTGGGGGGACTTAGCACAGATACGCAGTATTTT
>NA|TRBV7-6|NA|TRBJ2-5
CASSFGSGETQYF
TGTGCCAGCAGCTTCGGGAGCGGCGAGACCCAGTACTTC
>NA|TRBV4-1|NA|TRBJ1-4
CASSHKDRESEKLFF
TGCGCCAGCAGCCATAAAGACAGAGAATCTGAAAAACTGTTTTTT
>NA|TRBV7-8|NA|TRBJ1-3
CASSLVGIGNTIYF
TGTGCCAGCAGCTTAGTAGGGATTGGAAACACCATATATTTT
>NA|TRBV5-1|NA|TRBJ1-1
CASTPGGANTEAFF
TGCGCCAGCACCCCGGGGGGTGCGAACACTGAAGCTTTCTTT
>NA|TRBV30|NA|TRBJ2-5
CAWSELGKETQYF
TGTGCCTGGAGCGAACTGGGGAAAGAGACCCAGTACTTC
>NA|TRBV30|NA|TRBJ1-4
CAWRMTGSNEKLFF
TGTGCCTGGAGGATGACAGGTTCTAATGAAAAACTGTTTTTT
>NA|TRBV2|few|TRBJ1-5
CASKRDNNQPQHF
TGTGCCAGCAAACGGGACAACAATCAGCCCCAGCATTTT
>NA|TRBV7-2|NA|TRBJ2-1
CASSLDWLDNEQFF
TGTGCCAGCAGCTTAGATTGGCTAGACAATGAGCAGTTCTTC
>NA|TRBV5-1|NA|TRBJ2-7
CASSFQGTEQYF
TGCGCCAGCAGCTTCCAGGGGACCGAGCAGTACTTC